The present T cell receptor (beta chain) was sequenced within a study of blood T cell repertoires in COVID-19. Background on the study: Sites across the United States, Italy and Spain contributed samples from acute and convalescent COVID-19. Sources were T cells, B-cell-depleted T cells, or PBMCs; the material itself was cDNA or gDNA.

Assignment of participants to cohorts was predicated upon participant-reported clinical history. The CDR3 is made up of 14 amino acids. Looked up from germline, CDR1 is LNHDA and CDR2 is SQIVND (reference sequence). V dropped 7 bases and J dropped 2; count of bases not matched to a gene: 4. As handled by the study authors: Quantification of nucleated cells was approximated via reference gene primer amplification. TCRdb's table, derived via immunoSEQ multiplex PCR, lists solely in-frame clones and lacks some. V, J and clone size derive from that table, while D and trimming were established from the DNA sequence. The profile shows 200,000 to 250,000 clones, about 90% of them singletons.

This TCR was recovered from a woman between 50 and 59 years old in a cohort exposed to, infected with or recovered from COVID-19 (not recorded which). J is TRBJ1-2 and V is TRBV19; 10 bases align to TRBD1. Material for sequencing was PBMCs or T cells enriched from blood (not recorded which). The CDR3 sequence: CASKRGQGNYGYTF. The CDR3 region has the DNA TGTGCCAGTAAAAGGGGACAGGGGAACTATGGCTACACCTTC.